This TCR beta chain was captured by sequencing in a study of T cell responses to AZD1222 COVID-19 vaccine. Study outcomes and limitations: None of the repertoires were sampled until the peak T cell response had passed.

Only in-frame clones appear in the TCRdb table, and some are missing; sequencing was by immunoSEQ multiplex PCR. The data show over 95,000 clones, about 81% seen once. A note on this clone: No antigen is known for it.

V shed 5 bases, J shed 6 bases, and the junction held 6 bases outside the gene matches. This CDR3 comprises 13 residues. The rearrangement joins TRBV12-3 or TRBV12-4 to TRBJ1-1; 7 bases match TRBD1. The sequence was collected from an adult who received the AZD1222 COVID-19 vaccine. Material: peripheral blood, obtained 28 days after the second AZD1222 dose. Here the CDR3 DNA reads TGTGCCAGCAGTAAAGGGGGCTCCTCTGAAGCTTTCTTT. It yields the protein CASSKGGSSEAFF.